This entry lists 18 T cell receptor beta chains sequenced from one sample in a study of radiotherapy plus CTLA-4 blockade in lung cancer. Sequenced by immunoSEQ multiplex PCR; TCRdb stores in-frame clones only, minus some. The sample contains about 76,000 clones, about four fifths of which appear only once. This specimen was peripheral blood, taken from a patient treated with radiotherapy plus ipilimumab. The receptors derive from a human donor with non-small cell lung cancer who had stable disease on radiotherapy plus ipilimumab.

The V call is TRBV7-9, the J call TRBJ1-2; D is perhaps TRBD1 (5 bases). This CDR3 contains 13 residues. Trimming pared 1 base from V and 7 bases from J, leaving 10 bases between. Germline assignment: CDR1 SEHNR and CDR2 FQNEAQ (reference sequence). CDR3 bases: TGTGCCAGCAGCTTAGACAGGATCGCTGGCTACACCTTC. Translating gives CASSLDRIAGYTF.

As DNA, the CDR3 is TGTGCCAGCAGCTGGACAGGGGCTGGAAACACCATATATTTT. Translating gives CASSWTGAGNTIYF. The gene calls are TRBV7-8 and TRBJ1-3; the match to TRBD1 covers 9 bases. Trimming at V came to 4 bases and at J to 2 bases, leaving 0 bases not matched to a gene. The CDR3 has 14 residues. Germline V CDR1 and CDR2: SGHVS, FQNEAQ.

The CDR3 reads CASSSGGYTGELFF. In nucleotides, the CDR3 is TGTGCCAGCAGCTCTGGGGGGTACACCGGGGAGCTGTTTTTT. This chain uses TRBV7-3 with TRBJ2-2, with D possibly TRBD2 on 6 matching bases. The CDR3 is 14 amino acids. Germline V gives CDR1 SGHTA, CDR2 FQGTGA. Deletions cut 4 bases from V and 3 bases from J, with 9 bases between.

The J gene is TRBJ2-2, the V gene TRBV2, with TRBD2 as a possible D gene (6 bases). The CDR3 sequence is 16 residues long. CDR1 is SNHLY and CDR2 is FYNNEI in the germline V gene. Trimming stripped 5 bases from V and 4 bases from J, with 17 bases between. This CDR3 is CASSPYAGTVTGELFF. CDR3 DNA sequence: TGTGCCAGCAGTCCCTACGCGGGGACGGTCACCGGGGAGCTGTTTTTT. Full variable domain (missing parts from reference TRBV2 and TRBJ2-2): EPEVTQTPSHQVTQMGQEVILRCVPISNHLYFYWYRQILGQKVEFLVSFYNNEISEKSEIFDDQFSVERPDGSNFTLKIRSTKLEDSAMYFCASSPYAGTVTGELFFGEGSRLTVL.

The gene calls are TRBV7-2 and TRBJ1-5; 10 bases map to TRBD1. J gave up 6 bases and V 5 bases, and 4 bases lay outside the gene matches. Germline V gene lookup returns CDR1 SGHTA and CDR2 FQGNSA. The CDR3 spans 14 residues. CDR3 nucleotide sequence: TGTGCCAGCAGCGCAGACAGGGGGCCTCAGCCCCAGCATTTT. It codes for CASSADRGPQPQHF.

The chain carries TRBV5-1 and TRBJ2-5; TRBD2 matches at 8 bases. The germline gives CDR1 SGHRS, CDR2 YFSETQ. This CDR3 contains 14 residues. Losses at the gene ends were 2 bases for V and 5 bases for J; bases not matched to a gene: 5. The CDR3 DNA reads TGCGCCAGCAGCTTAGGCGGGGGGCTGGAGACCCAGTACTTC. As protein: CASSLGGGLETQYF.

The rearrangement links TRBV7-9 to TRBJ2-1; D is possibly TRBD2 (5 bases). Trimming shortened V by 4 bases and J by 5 bases, and 15 bases separated the two germline ends. Germline CDR1 and CDR2: SEHNR and FQNEAQ (reference sequence). The CDR3 is made up of 15 amino acids. The CDR3 sequence is CASSSNRRINNEQFF. CDR3 DNA sequence: TGTGCCAGCAGCTCGAACCGGAGGATTAACAATGAGCAGTTCTTC.

The gene calls are TRBV30 and TRBJ2-2, with TRBD1 matching 12 bases. Per the germline V gene, CDR1 is GTSNPN and CDR2 is SVGIG (reference sequence). The CDR3 runs to 15 residues. Unmatched junction bases numbered 6, after V lost 4 bases and J lost 6 bases. As DNA, the CDR3 is TGTGCCTGGAACCTGGGACAGGGGGCCGCCGGGGAGCTGTTTTTT. Translation gives CAWNLGQGAAGELFF.

This clone was seen a handful of times. The chain employs TRBV7-3 and TRBJ2-7; tentatively, D is TRBD1 (7 bases). The CDR3 consists of 14 residues. V lost 5 bases to trimming and J lost 2 bases, with 13 bases between them. Looked up from germline, CDR1 is SGHTA and CDR2 is FQGTGA. Here the CDR3 DNA reads TGTGCCAGCAGCCCCCAGGGGGGAGCCTACGAGCAGTACTTC. Translating it yields CASSPQGGAYEQYF.

The chain links TRBV5-6 to TRBJ1-1, with D uncertain. Germline loops: CDR1 SGHDT, CDR2 YYEEEE. The CDR3 is made up of 15 amino acids. Trimming took off 3 bases at V and 4 bases at J, with 16 bases between the two ends. The CDR3 region is CASSSDRVNRTEAFF. CDR3 coding DNA: TGTGCCAGCAGCTCCGACCGGGTCAATCGCACTGAAGCTTTCTTT.

In DNA, the CDR3 is TGTGCCAGCAGTTCGAGCCGGATGAGGGACACTGAAGCTTTCTTT. This sequence encodes CASSSSRMRDTEAFF. V and J are TRBV6-5 and TRBJ1-1, with D unresolved. CDR3 size: 15 residues. V was clipped by 4 bases and J by 3 bases, with 15 bases between them. Per the germline V gene, CDR1 is MNHEY and CDR2 is SVGAGI.

The gene calls are TRBV7-2 and TRBJ2-7, with 12 bases aligning to TRBD2. Germline-derived CDR1 and CDR2 are SGHTA and FQGNSA. This CDR3 is built from 15 residues. Trimming at V came to 1 base and at J to 2 bases, leaving 0 bases not matched to a gene. CDR3 in amino acids: CASSLGLAGAYEQYF. As DNA, the CDR3 is TGTGCCAGCAGCTTAGGACTAGCGGGGGCCTACGAGCAGTACTTC.

V usage is TRBV19 and J usage is TRBJ2-1; 7 bases match TRBD2. CDR3 length equals 15 residues. The V segment lost 4 bases and the J segment 0 bases; nucleotides outside the gene matches: 3. Germline assignment: CDR1 LNHDA and CDR2 SQIVND (reference sequence). The chain's CDR3 is CASSTSGSSYNEQFF. In DNA form, the CDR3 reads TGTGCCAGTAGTACTAGCGGTAGCTCCTACAATGAGCAGTTCTTC.

The gene calls are TRBV2 and TRBJ1-6; 7 bases agree with TRBD1. V was pared by 8 bases and J by 9 bases, with 10 bases of the junction left unmatched. CDR1 is SNHLY, CDR2 FYNNEI, per germline. CDR3 length equals 14 residues. CDR3 nucleotides: TGTGCCAGCGGGACCGGGACAGCACCTTCACCCCTCCACTTT. It translates to CASGTGTAPSPLHF.

This clone was picked up one time. The chain employs TRBV9 and TRBJ1-6; D uncertain. In germline, CDR1 is SGDLS, CDR2 YYNGEE. Trimming took 6 bases from V and 1 from J, leaving 8 bases between them. The CDR3 contains 14 residues. This chain's CDR3 is CASNPGSYNSPLHF. The CDR3 DNA reads as TGTGCCAGCAATCCGGGGTCCTATAATTCACCCCTCCACTTT.

The rearrangement joins TRBV5-3 to TRBJ1-6; D is unclear. TRBV5-3 is an open reading frame, and its role is uncertain. The CDR3 has 18 amino acids. V was pared by 5 bases and J by 2 bases, with 20 bases between. The CDR3 nucleotides are TGTGCCAGAAGACGTCCCTTCCCCCTGAGGCCCTATAATTCACCCCTCCACTTT. This codes for CARRRPFPLRPYNSPLHF.

The V and J genes are TRBV27 and TRBJ2-1; maybe TRBD2 (6 bases). Germline V gene sequence: CDR1 MNHEY, CDR2 SMNVEV (reference sequence). The CDR3 extends over 15 amino acids. Trimming took 2 bases from V and 1 from J, leaving 9 bases between them. The CDR3 DNA follows: TGTGCCAGCAGTTTACTGGGGGGATCCTACAATGAGCAGTTCTTC. Translating gives CASSLLGGSYNEQFF.

The chain couples TRBV6-5 to TRBJ1-1; tentatively, D is TRBD1 (5 bases). Trimming left V 4 bases short and J 3 bases short, with 12 bases between. The CDR3 consists of 14 residues. In germline, CDR1 is MNHEY, CDR2 SVGAGI. CDR3 DNA: TGTGCCAGCAGTTGGAGCGGAGGGGACACTGAAGCTTTCTTT. Its protein product is CASSWSGGDTEAFF.